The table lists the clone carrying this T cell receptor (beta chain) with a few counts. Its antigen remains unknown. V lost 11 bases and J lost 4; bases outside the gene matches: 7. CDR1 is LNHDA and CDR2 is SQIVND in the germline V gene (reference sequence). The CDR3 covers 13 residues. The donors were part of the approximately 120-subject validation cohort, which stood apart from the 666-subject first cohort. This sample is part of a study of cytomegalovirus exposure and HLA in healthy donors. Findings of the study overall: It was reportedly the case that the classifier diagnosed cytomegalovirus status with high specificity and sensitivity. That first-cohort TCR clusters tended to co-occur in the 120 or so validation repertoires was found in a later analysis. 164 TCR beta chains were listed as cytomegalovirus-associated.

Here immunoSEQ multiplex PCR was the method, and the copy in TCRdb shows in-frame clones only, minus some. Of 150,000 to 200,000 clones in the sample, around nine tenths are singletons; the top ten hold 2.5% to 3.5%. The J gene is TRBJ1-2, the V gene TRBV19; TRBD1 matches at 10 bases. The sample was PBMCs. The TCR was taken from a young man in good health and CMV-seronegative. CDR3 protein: CACRQGALYGYTF. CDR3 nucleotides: TGTGCCTGCAGACAGGGGGCCCTCTATGGCTACACCTTC.